The 6 T cell receptor beta chains listed next were all sequenced from one sample in a study of blood T cell repertoires in COVID-19. Clones were read by immunoSEQ multiplex PCR, and TCRdb kept only the in-frame ones, dropping some. Seen here are under 250,000 clones, 70% to 90% observed once, and the top ten hold 1.3% to 1.5%. Sequenced: peripheral blood. The receptors stem from a man aged 80 or over with acute or convalescent COVID-19.

CDR3 bases: TGTGCCAGCAGCTTGTATGCGACAGGGTGGCCCCAGCATTTT. It translates to CASSLYATGWPQHF. The chain combines TRBV5-6 with TRBJ1-5; 7 nucleotides line up with TRBD1. With 1 base clipped from V and 9 bases from J, the junction kept 7 bases outside the gene matches. This CDR3 is built from 14 residues. The germline gives CDR1 SGHDT, CDR2 YYEEEE.

The table lists this clone with a few counts. The chain employs TRBV13 and TRBJ2-7; D is possibly TRBD1 (6 bases). Germline V gene sequence: CDR1 PRHDT, CDR2 FYEKMQ (reference sequence). V lost 2 bases and J 2 bases, leaving 13 bases between the germline ends. The CDR3 is 15 amino acids. The DNA for the CDR3 is TGTGCCAGCAGCTTATTCCAGGGGCGGACCTACGAGCAGTACTTC. This sequence encodes CASSLFQGRTYEQYF.

Here the CDR3 reads CSVDRGTGTYEQYF. The CDR3, as DNA: TGCAGCGTTGATAGGGGGACAGGGACCTACGAGCAGTACTTC. The J gene is TRBJ2-7, the V gene TRBV29-1; 9 bases line up with TRBD1. Trimming removed 3 bases from V and 2 bases from J; junction bases left unmatched: 5. CDR1 is SQVTM and CDR2 is ANQGSEA in the germline V gene. CDR3 length: 14 amino acids.

The chain combines TRBV4-2 with TRBJ2-5; 11 bases map to TRBD2. The CDR3 is 15 residues long. From germline, CDR1 is LGHNA and CDR2 YNFKEQ. V lost 6 bases, J lost 1 base, and 4 bases stayed unmatched. Written as DNA, the CDR3 is TGTGCCAGCAGTCCGACTAGCGGGGCCCAAGAGACCCAGTACTTC. It codes for CASSPTSGAQETQYF.

The V call is TRBV7-3, the J call TRBJ2-1; D gene uncertain. V lost 0 bases and J 8 bases, leaving 8 bases between the germline ends. The germline V gene encodes CDR1 SGHTA and CDR2 FQGTGA. This CDR3 region has 13 residues. Here the CDR3 DNA reads TGTGCCAGCAGCTTAACTCACAGAGATGAGCAGTTCTTC. This translates into CASSLTHRDEQFF. Looking up the rest from reference TRBV7-3 and TRBJ2-1 gives the full variable domain: GAGVSQTPSNKVTEKGKYVELRCDPISGHTALYWYRQSLGQGPEFLIYFQGTGAADDSGLPNDRFFAVRPEGSVSTLKIQRTERGDSAVYLCASSLTHRDEQFFGPGTRLTVL.

This clone was counted a single time. The chain couples TRBV7-3 to TRBJ2-3; 8 positions agree with TRBD2. Germline values: CDR1 SGHTA, CDR2 FQGTGA. The CDR3 totals 19 residues. Trimming cost V 1 base and J 0 bases; bases outside gene matches: 12. The CDR3 region is CASSLKPSGHTTSTDTQYF. The DNA for the CDR3 is TGTGCCAGCAGCTTAAAACCTAGCGGGCATACTACTAGCACAGATACGCAGTATTTT. Looking up the rest from reference TRBV7-3 and TRBJ2-3 gives the full variable domain: GAGVSQTPSNKVTEKGKYVELRCDPISGHTALYWYRQSLGQGPEFLIYFQGTGAADDSGLPNDRFFAVRPEGSVSTLKIQRTERGDSAVYLCASSLKPSGHTTSTDTQYFGPGTRLTVL.